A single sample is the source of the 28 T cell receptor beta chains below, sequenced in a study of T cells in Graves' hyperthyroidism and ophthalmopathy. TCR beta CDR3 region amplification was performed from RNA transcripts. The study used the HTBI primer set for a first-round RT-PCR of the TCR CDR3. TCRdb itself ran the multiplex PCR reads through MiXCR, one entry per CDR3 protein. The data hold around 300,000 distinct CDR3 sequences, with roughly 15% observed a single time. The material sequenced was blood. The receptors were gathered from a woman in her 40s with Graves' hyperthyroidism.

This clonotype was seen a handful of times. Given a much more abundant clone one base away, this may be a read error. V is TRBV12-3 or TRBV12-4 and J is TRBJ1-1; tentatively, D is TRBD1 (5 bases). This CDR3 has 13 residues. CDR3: CACSLVQEGEAFF. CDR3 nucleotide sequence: TGTGCCTGCAGTTTAGTACAGGAGGGTGAAGCTTTCTTT.

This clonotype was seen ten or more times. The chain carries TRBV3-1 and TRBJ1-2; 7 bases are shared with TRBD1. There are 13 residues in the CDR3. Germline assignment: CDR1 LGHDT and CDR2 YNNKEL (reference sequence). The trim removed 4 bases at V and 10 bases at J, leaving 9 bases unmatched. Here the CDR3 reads CASSRLRDSHYTF. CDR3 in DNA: TGTGCCAGCAGCCGCCTCAGGGACAGCCACTACACCTTC. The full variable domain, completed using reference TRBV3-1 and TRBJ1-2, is DTAVSQTPKYLVTQMGNDKSIKCEQNLGHDTMYWYKQDSKKFLKIMFSYNNKELIINETVPNRFSPKSPDKAHLNLHINSLELGDSAVYFCASSRLRDSHYTFGSGTRLTVV.

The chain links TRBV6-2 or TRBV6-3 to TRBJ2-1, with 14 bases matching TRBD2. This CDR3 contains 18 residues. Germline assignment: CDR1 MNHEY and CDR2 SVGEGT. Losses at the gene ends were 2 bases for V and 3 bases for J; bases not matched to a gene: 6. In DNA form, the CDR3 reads TGTGCCAGCAGTTACAGACTAGCGGGAGGGTCTGTCTACAATGAGCAGTTCTTC. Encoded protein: CASSYRLAGGSVYNEQFF.

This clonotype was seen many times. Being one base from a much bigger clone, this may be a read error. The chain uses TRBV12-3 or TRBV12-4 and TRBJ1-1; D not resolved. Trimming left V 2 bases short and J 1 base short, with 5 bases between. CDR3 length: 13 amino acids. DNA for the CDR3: TGTGCCAGCAGTTTATACGCGAACACTGAAGCTTTCTTT. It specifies CASSLYANTEAFF.

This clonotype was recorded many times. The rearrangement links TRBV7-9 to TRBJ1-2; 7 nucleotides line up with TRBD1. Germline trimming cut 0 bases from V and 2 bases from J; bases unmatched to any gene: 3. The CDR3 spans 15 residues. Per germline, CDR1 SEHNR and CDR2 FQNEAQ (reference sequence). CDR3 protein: CASSLAQTGNYGYTF. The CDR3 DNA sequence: TGTGCCAGCAGCTTAGCGCAGACAGGGAACTATGGCTACACCTTC.

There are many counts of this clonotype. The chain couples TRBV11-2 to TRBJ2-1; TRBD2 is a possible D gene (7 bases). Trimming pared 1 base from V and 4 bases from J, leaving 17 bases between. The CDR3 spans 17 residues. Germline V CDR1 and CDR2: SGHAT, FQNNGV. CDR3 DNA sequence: TGTGCCAGCAGCTTAGTTGAAGGGGGGGCTGGATACAATGAGCAGTTCTTC. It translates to CASSLVEGGAGYNEQFF.

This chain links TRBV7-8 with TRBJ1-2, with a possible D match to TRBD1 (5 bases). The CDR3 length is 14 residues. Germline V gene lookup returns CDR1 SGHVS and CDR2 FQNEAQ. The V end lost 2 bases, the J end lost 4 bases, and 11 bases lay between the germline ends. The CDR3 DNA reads TGTGCCAGCAGCTTATCCAGGGATGGCTATGGCTACACCTTC. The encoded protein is CASSLSRDGYGYTF.

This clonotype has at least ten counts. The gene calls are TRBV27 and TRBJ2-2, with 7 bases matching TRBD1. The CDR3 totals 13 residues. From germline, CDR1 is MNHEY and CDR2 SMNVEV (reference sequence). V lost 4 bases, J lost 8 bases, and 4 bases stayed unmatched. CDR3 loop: CASSSGGPGELFF. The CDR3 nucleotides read TGTGCCAGCAGTTCAGGGGGACCGGGGGAGCTGTTTTTT.

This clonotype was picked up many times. CDR3 sequence: CASSRQGLHSPLHF. The CDR3 DNA reads as TGTGCCAGCAGTCGACAGGGACTCCATTCACCCCTCCACTTT. The chain joins TRBV6-1 to TRBJ1-6, with 7 bases that match TRBD1. The CDR3 is 14 residues long. CDR1 is MNHNS and CDR2 is SASEGT in the germline V gene. V trimming: 5 bases; J trimming: 8 bases; junction bases outside the gene matches: 6.

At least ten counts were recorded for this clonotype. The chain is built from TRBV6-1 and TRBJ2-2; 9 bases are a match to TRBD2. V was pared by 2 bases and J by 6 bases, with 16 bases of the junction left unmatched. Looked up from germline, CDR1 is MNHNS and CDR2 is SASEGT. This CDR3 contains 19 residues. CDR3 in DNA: TGTGCCAGCAGTGAAAACCCGGACGAGGAAGCGGGAGGCCCCGGGGAGCTGTTTTTT. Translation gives CASSENPDEEAGGPGELFF.

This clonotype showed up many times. CDR3 nucleotides: TGTGCCAGCCGGACAGGGAAGGGGGAAAAACTGTTTTTT. It translates to CASRTGKGEKLFF. The chain carries TRBV6-1 and TRBJ1-4, with 8 bases lining up with TRBD1. J gave up 8 bases and V 8 bases, and 7 bases lay outside the gene matches. Germline CDR1 is MNHNS and CDR2 is SASEGT. The CDR3 spans 13 residues.

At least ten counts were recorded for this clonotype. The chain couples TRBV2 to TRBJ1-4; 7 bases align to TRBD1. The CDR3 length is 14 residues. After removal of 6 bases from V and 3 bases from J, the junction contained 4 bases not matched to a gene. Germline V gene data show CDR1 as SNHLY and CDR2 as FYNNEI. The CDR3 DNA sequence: TGTGCCAGCAGGACAGGGTCGGCTAATGAAAAACTGTTTTTT. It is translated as CASRTGSANEKLFF. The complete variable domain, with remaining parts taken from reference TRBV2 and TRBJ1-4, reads EPEVTQTPSHQVTQMGQEVILRCVPISNHLYFYWYRQILGQKVEFLVSFYNNEISEKSEIFDDQFSVERPDGSNFTLKIRSTKLEDSAMYFCASRTGSANEKLFFGSGTQLSVL.

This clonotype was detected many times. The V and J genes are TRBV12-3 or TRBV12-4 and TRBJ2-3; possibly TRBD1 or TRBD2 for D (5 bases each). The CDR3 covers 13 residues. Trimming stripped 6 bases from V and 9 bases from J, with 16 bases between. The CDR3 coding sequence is TGTGCCAGCAGCTTGGGGACCAGCTACACGCAGTATTTT. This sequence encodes CASSLGTSYTQYF.

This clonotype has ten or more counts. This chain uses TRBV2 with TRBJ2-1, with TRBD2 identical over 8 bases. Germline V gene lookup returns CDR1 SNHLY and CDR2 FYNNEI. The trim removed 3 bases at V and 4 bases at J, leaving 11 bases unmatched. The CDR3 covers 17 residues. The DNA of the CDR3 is TGTGCCAGCAGTGATAGGGACGGGGGGGCGCCTTACAATGAGCAGTTCTTC. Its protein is CASSDRDGGAPYNEQFF. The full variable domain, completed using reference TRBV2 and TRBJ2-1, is EPEVTQTPSHQVTQMGQEVILRCVPISNHLYFYWYRQILGQKVEFLVSFYNNEISEKSEIFDDQFSVERPDGSNFTLKIRSTKLEDSAMYFCASSDRDGGAPYNEQFFGPGTRLTVL.

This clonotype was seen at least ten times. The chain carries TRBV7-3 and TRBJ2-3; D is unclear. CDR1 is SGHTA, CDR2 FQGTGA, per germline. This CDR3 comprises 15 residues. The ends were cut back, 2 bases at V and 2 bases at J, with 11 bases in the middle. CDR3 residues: CASSLGVMTTDTQYF. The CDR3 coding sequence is TGTGCCAGCAGCTTAGGCGTTATGACCACAGATACGCAGTATTTT. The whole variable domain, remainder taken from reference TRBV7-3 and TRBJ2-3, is GAGVSQTPSNKVTEKGKYVELRCDPISGHTALYWYRQSLGQGPEFLIYFQGTGAADDSGLPNDRFFAVRPEGSVSTLKIQRTERGDSAVYLCASSLGVMTTDTQYFGPGTRLTVL.

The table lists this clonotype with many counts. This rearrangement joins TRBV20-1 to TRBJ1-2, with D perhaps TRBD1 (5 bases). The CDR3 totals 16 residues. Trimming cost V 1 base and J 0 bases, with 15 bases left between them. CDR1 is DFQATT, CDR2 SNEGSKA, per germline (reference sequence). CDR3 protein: CSARGGAAPSNYGYTF. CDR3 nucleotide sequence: TGCAGTGCTAGAGGAGGGGCCGCACCCTCTAACTATGGCTACACCTTC.

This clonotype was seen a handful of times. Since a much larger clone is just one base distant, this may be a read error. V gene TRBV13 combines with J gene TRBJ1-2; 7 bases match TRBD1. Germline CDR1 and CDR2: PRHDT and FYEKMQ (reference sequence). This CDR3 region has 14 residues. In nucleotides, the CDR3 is TGTGCCAACAGCCCTGGGACAGAGATATATGGCTACACCTTC. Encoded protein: CANSPGTEIYGYTF.

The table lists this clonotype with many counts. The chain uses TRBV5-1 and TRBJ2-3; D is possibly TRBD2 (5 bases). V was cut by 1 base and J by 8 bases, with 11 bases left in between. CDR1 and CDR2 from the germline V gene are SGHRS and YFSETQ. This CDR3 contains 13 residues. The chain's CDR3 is CASSLNRDGTQYF. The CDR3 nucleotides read TGCGCCAGCAGCTTGAACCGGGATGGTACGCAGTATTTT. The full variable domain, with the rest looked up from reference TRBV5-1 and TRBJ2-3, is KAGVTQTPRYLIKTRGQQVTLSCSPISGHRSVSWYQQTPGQGLQFLFEYFSETQRNKGNFPGRFSGRQFSNSRSEMNVSTLELGDSALYLCASSLNRDGTQYFGPGTRLTVL.

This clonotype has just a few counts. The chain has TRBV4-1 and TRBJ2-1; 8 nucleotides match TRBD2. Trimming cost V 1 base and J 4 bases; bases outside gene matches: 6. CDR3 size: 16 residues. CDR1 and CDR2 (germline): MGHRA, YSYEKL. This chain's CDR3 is CASSQASGSIYNEQFF. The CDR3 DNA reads TGCGCCAGCAGCCAAGCGAGCGGGAGTATATACAATGAGCAGTTCTTC.

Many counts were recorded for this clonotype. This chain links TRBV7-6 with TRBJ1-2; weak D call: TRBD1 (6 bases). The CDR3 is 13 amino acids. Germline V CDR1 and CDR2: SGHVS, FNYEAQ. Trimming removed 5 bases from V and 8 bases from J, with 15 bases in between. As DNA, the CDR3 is TGTGCCAGCAGCCTTCAACAGGGTGGCGGCTACACCTTC. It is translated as CASSLQQGGGYTF.

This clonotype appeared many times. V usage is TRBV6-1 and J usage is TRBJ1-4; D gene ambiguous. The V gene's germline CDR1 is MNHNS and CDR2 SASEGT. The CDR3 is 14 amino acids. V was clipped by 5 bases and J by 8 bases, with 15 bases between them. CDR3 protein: CASSYGSPPEKLFF. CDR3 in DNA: TGTGCCAGCAGTTATGGTTCCCCCCCCGAAAAACTGTTTTTT.

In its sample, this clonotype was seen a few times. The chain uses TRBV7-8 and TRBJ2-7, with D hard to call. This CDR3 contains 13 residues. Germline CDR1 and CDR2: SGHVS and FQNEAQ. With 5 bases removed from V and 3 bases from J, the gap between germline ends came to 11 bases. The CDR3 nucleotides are TGTGCCAGCAGCCCAACCCTTCGCTACGAGCAGTACTTC. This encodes CASSPTLRYEQYF.

The CDR3 region is CASSFIPSGSDYNEQFF. For the CDR3, the DNA is TGTGCCAGCAGCTTTATCCCTAGCGGGAGTGATTACAATGAGCAGTTCTTC. J is TRBJ2-1 and V is TRBV7-6, with 10 bases fitting TRBD2. The V and J ends lost 3 bases and 4 bases, in that order; junction bases with no gene match: 9. The CDR3 covers 17 residues. Germline CDR1 reads SGHVS; CDR2 reads FNYEAQ.

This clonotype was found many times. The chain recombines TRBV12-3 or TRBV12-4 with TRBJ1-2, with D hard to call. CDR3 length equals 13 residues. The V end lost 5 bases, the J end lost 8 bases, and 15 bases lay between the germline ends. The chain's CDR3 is CASSGGVTGGYTF. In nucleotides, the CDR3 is TGTGCCAGCAGTGGCGGGGTTACGGGAGGCTACACCTTC.

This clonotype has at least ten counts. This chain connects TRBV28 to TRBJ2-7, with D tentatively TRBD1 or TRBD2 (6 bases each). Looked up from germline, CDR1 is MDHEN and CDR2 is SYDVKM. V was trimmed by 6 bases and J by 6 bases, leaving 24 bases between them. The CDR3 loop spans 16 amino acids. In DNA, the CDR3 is TGTGCCAGCAGCCCTAACTTCGGGGGACACACCCTCGAGCAGTACTTC. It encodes CASSPNFGGHTLEQYF.

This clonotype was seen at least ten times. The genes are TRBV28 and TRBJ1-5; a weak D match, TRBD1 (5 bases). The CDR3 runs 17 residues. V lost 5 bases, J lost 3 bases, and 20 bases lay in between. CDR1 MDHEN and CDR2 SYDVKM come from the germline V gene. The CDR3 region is CASSTKDHRPSNQPQHF. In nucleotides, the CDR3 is TGTGCCAGCAGTACCAAGGATCACAGGCCTTCCAATCAGCCCCAGCATTTT.

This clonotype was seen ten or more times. CDR3 loop: CASKNPGGTEAFF. CDR3 bases: TGTGCCAGCAAAAACCCCGGGGGGACTGAAGCTTTCTTT. This sequence joins TRBV27 and TRBJ1-1, with D possibly being TRBD1 (5 bases). The CDR3 is made up of 13 amino acids. V lost 7 bases to trimming and J lost 5 bases, with 14 bases between them. Looked up from germline, CDR1 is MNHEY and CDR2 is SMNVEV (reference sequence).

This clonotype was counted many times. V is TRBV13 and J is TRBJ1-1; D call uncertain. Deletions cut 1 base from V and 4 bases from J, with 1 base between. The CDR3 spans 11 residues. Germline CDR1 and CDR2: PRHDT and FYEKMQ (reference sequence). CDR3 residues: CASSLVTEAFF. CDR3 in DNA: TGTGCCAGCAGCTTAGTCACTGAAGCTTTCTTT.